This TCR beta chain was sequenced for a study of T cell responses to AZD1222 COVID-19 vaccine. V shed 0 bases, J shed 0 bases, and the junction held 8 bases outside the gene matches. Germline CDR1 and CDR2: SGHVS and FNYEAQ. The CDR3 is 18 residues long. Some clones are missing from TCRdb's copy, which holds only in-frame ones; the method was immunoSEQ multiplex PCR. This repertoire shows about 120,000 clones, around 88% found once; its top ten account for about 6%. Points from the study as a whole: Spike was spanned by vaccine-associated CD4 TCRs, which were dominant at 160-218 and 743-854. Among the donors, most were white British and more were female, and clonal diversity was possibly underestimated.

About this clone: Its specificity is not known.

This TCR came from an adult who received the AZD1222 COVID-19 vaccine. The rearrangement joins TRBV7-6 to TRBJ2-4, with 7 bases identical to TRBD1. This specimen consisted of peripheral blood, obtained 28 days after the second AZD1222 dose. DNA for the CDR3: TGTGCCAGCAGCTTAGCAGTTGGGACAGCCCTAGCCAAAAACATTCAGTACTTC. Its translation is CASSLAVGTALAKNIQYF.